This T cell receptor (beta chain) was profiled in a study of T cell responses to AZD1222 COVID-19 vaccine. Findings and caveats of the study: No repertoire was sampled before or during the peak T cell response, only after it. Baseline testing showed seropositivity in only a handful of AZD1222 recipients. Following two doses of AZD1222, Spike-specific TCR breadth and depth rose. Of spike-specific TCRs, nearly half reportedly target regions left unmutated in variants.

This CDR3 contains 13 residues. V lost 4 bases and J 2 bases, leaving 5 bases between the germline ends. The V gene's germline CDR1 is LGHDT and CDR2 YNNKEL (reference sequence). Comment on this clone: The antigen remains undetermined.

The table came from immunoSEQ multiplex PCR; TCRdb's copy has only in-frame clones and leaves some out. The table lists roughly 170,000 clones, 94% of them singletons. The starting material was peripheral blood, obtained 28 days after the second AZD1222 dose. This TCR came from an adult who received the AZD1222 COVID-19 vaccine. The V call is TRBV3-1 (or the pseudogene TRBV3-2), the J call TRBJ2-2; no definite D call. For the CDR3, the DNA is TGTGCCAGCAGCCGTTATAACACCGGGGAGCTGTTTTTT. Its protein product is CASSRYNTGELFF.